Below are 18 T cell receptor beta chains sequenced from a single sample in a study of Ad26.COV2.S vaccination and SARS-CoV-2 variants. Sequenced by immunoSEQ multiplex PCR; TCRdb stores in-frame clones only, minus some. The sample includes about 400,000 clones, around 85% of them seen just once. Treatment of the sample: some 20 received Ad26.COV2.S at low or high dose, single or two shots; several received placebo; per-sample allocation not given. Following the first vaccine or placebo injection, samples were taken on day 63. Sequencing used peripheral blood, obtained in a trial of Ad26.COV2.S vaccine versus placebo. The receptors stem from a person between 18 and 59 years old who received the Ad26.COV2.S COVID-19 vaccine or a placebo.

The CDR3 DNA follows: TGTGCCTGGAGTATGGACGGACTTCCCAATCAGCCCCAGCATTTT. It translates to CAWSMDGLPNQPQHF. The chain links TRBV30 to TRBJ1-5; D is ambiguous. Trimming left V 2 bases short and J 3 bases short, with 14 bases between. This CDR3 contains 15 residues. Looked up from germline, CDR1 is GTSNPN and CDR2 is SVGIG (reference sequence).

In nucleotides, the CDR3 is TGTGCCAGCAGCTCAGACGGCCTTAGCAATCAGCCCCAGCATTTT. Translated: CASSSDGLSNQPQHF. The chain couples TRBV5-6 to TRBJ1-5; D is unresolved. Germline CDR1 and CDR2: SGHDT and YYEEEE. Trimming removed 3 bases at V and 0 bases at J, with 10 bases between. The CDR3 runs 15 residues.

The rearrangement joins TRBV7-2 to TRBJ1-1; D is possibly TRBD1 (6 bases). Germline V lookup: CDR1 SGHTA, CDR2 FQGNSA. The CDR3 spans 16 residues. V was clipped by 2 bases and J by 5 bases, with 18 bases between them. The CDR3 loop reads CASSLRARGTGTEAFF. CDR3 bases: TGTGCCAGCAGCTTAAGGGCCAGGGGAACAGGGACTGAAGCTTTCTTT.

The V call is TRBV19, the J call TRBJ2-7, with D unresolved. Germline lookup yields CDR1 LNHDA and CDR2 SQIVND (reference sequence). V shed 9 bases and J shed 2 bases, with 14 bases lying between them. This CDR3 comprises 13 residues. Written as DNA, the CDR3 is TGTGCCAGCTCCTTTGGGGTTACCTACGAGCAGTACTTC. This codes for CASSFGVTYEQYF.

V and J are TRBV4-3 and TRBJ1-2, with TRBD1 matching over 7 bases. The length of the CDR3 is 14 residues. The junction had 3 bases not matched to a gene; V was cut back by 0 bases and J by 5 bases. Germline lookup yields CDR1 LGHNA and CDR2 YSLEER. The DNA for the CDR3 is TGCGCCAGCAGCCAAGATGACAGGGCATATGGCTACACCTTC. Translated: CASSQDDRAYGYTF.

On this clone: The same CDR3 is also encoded by other DNA sequences in this sample. The chain has TRBV5-1 and TRBJ1-4; maybe TRBD1 (6 bases). Trimming shortened V by 5 bases and J by 7 bases, and 15 bases separated the two germline ends. The CDR3 runs to 14 residues. From germline, CDR1 is SGHRS and CDR2 YFSETQ. The CDR3 DNA reads as TGCGCCAGCAGTTTACAGGGAGGTAGTGAAAAACTGTTTTTT. Amino acids: CASSLQGGSEKLFF.

Here the CDR3 DNA reads TGTGCCAGCAGCTGGGGGACTAGCGCCTACAATGAGCAGTTCTTC. Encoded protein: CASSWGTSAYNEQFF. This chain connects TRBV7-8 to TRBJ2-1, with 10 positions matching TRBD2. This CDR3 contains 15 residues. With 4 bases clipped from V and 2 bases from J, the junction kept 2 bases outside the gene matches. The germline CDR1 and CDR2 sequences are SGHVS and FQNEAQ.

V usage is TRBV5-5 and J usage is TRBJ2-2, with D maybe TRBD2 (6 bases). The CDR3 consists of 16 residues. Deletions cut 1 base from V and 1 base from J, with 11 bases between. The germline V gene has CDR1 SGHKS and CDR2 YYEKEE (reference sequence). CDR3 bases: TGTGCCAGCAGCTTGCCTAGGGGACTGAACACCGGGGAGCTGTTTTTT. Translating gives CASSLPRGLNTGELFF. The full variable domain, in which reference TRBV5-5 and TRBJ2-2 provide the parts outside the CDR3, is DAGVTQSPTHLIKTRGQQVTLRCSPISGHKSVSWYQQVLGQGPQFIFQYYEKEERGRGNFPDRFSARQFPNYSSELNVNALLLGDSALYLCASSLPRGLNTGELFFGEGSRLTVL.

V is TRBV4-1 and J is TRBJ2-5, with TRBD2 matching over 11 bases. The trim removed 5 bases at V and 5 bases at J, leaving 1 base unmatched. Germline values: CDR1 MGHRA, CDR2 YSYEKL. This CDR3 region has 13 residues. The CDR3 nucleotides read TGCGCCAGCAGCTGGACTAGCGGGGAGACCCAGTACTTC. Its translation: CASSWTSGETQYF.

In this sample, this clone turned up once. V is TRBV7-2 and J is TRBJ2-1; TRBD1 or TRBD2 may be the D gene (5 bases each). Between the trimmed V and J ends, which lost 6 bases and 5 bases, there was a span of 14 bases. This CDR3 comprises 14 residues. Per germline, CDR1 SGHTA and CDR2 FQGNSA. CDR3 nucleotides: TGTGCCAGCAGTAAGAGGGGCAGAGACAATGAGCAGTTCTTC. Its translation is CASSKRGRDNEQFF.

As for this clone: A much larger clonotype is one base distant, so this may be a read error. Within the sample, other DNA sequences also encode this same CDR3. This chain links TRBV2 with TRBJ1-6; tentatively, D is TRBD1 (5 bases). The V end was cut by 5 bases, the J end by 7 bases, with 6 bases between. CDR3 length: 12 residues. In germline, CDR1 is SNHLY, CDR2 FYNNEI. CDR3 bases: TGTGCCAGCAGTCCAGGGAATTCACCCCTCCACTTT. Its protein product is CASSPGNSPLHF.

V gene TRBV3-1 (or the pseudogene TRBV3-2) combines with J gene TRBJ1-2, with D perhaps matching TRBD1 (5 bases). This CDR3 comprises 14 residues. V was clipped by 0 bases and J by 8 bases, with 13 bases between them. Germline assignment: CDR1 LGHDT and CDR2 YNNKEL (reference sequence). CDR3 DNA: TGTGCCAGCAGCCAAGATGAGGGTCGGGGCGGCTACACCTTC. It codes for CASSQDEGRGGYTF.

The CDR3 loop reads CASSDLADSTDTQYF. Here the CDR3 DNA reads TGTGCCAGCAGTGACCTAGCGGATAGCACAGATACGCAGTATTTT. This sequence joins TRBV2 and TRBJ2-3; 7 bases agree with TRBD2. The CDR3 contains 15 residues. J lost 0 bases, V lost 3 bases, and 3 bases had no gene match. The germline CDR1 and CDR2 sequences are SNHLY and FYNNEI.

This sequence joins TRBV4-1 and TRBJ2-1; no firm D call. The germline V gene has CDR1 MGHRA and CDR2 YSYEKL. The ends were cut back, 2 bases at V and 8 bases at J, with 13 bases in the middle. This CDR3 is built from 14 residues. CDR3 DNA sequence: TGCGCCAGCAGCCAATTGTTGACGGTGGATGAGCAGTTCTTC. Translation: CASSQLLTVDEQFF.

The J gene is TRBJ1-1, the V gene TRBV5-4; TRBD1 might be the D (5 bases). Between the trimmed V and J ends, which lost 2 bases and 1 base, there was a span of 9 bases. Germline lookup yields CDR1 SGHNT and CDR2 YYREEE (reference sequence). There are 14 residues in the CDR3. CDR3 sequence reads: CASSFGHTNTEAFF. CDR3 nucleotides: TGTGCCAGCAGCTTCGGACATACGAACACTGAAGCTTTCTTT.

A remark on this clone: The sample has other DNA sequences that encode this CDR3 too. V is TRBV12-3 or TRBV12-4 and J is TRBJ1-1; perhaps TRBD1 as D (6 bases). The CDR3 sequence is 13 residues long. V gave up 3 bases and J gave up 3 bases, with 8 bases separating them. The CDR3 DNA follows: TGTGCCAGCAGTTTGCAGGGGTACACTGAAGCTTTCTTT. Translated: CASSLQGYTEAFF.

The chain uses TRBV6-5 and TRBJ2-1, with 9 bases matching TRBD1. V lost 8 bases and J lost 2; bases outside the gene matches: 1. There are 13 residues in the CDR3. From germline, CDR1 is MNHEY and CDR2 SVGAGI. The CDR3 protein is CASRDRAYNEQFF. In DNA form, the CDR3 reads TGTGCCAGCCGGGACAGGGCCTACAATGAGCAGTTCTTC.

The gene calls are TRBV5-6 and TRBJ1-4, with 7 bases identical to TRBD1. The CDR3 totals 14 residues. After removal of 6 bases from V and 2 bases from J, the junction contained 4 bases not matched to a gene. The germline CDR1 and CDR2 sequences are SGHDT and YYEEEE. CDR3 nucleotides: TGTGCCAGCACCGAGGGACAGACTAATGAAAAACTGTTTTTT. It codes for CASTEGQTNEKLFF.